A single sample is the source of the 13 T cell receptor beta chains below, sequenced in a study of blood T cell repertoires in COVID-19. The assay was immunoSEQ multiplex PCR, and TCRdb's table has in-frame clones only and misses some. The table includes some 290,000 clones, 81% detected once. What was sequenced was peripheral blood. The receptors here all came from an older woman with active or convalescent COVID-19.

J is TRBJ2-7 and V is TRBV6-5; D perhaps matches TRBD1 (6 bases). Germline V lookup: CDR1 MNHEY, CDR2 SVGAGI. The CDR3 runs 11 residues. V lost 5 bases, J lost 6 bases, and 8 bases lay in between. The CDR3 nucleotides are TGTGCCAGCAGTCCAGGGGTCGAGCAGTACTTC. Translation gives CASSPGVEQYF.

The chain couples TRBV27 to TRBJ1-2, with 8 bases aligning to TRBD1. Germline CDR1 and CDR2: MNHEY and SMNVEV (reference sequence). This CDR3 is built from 15 residues. V dropped 3 bases and J dropped 4; count of bases not matched to a gene: 7. The CDR3 is CASSLAGTGTYGYTF. The CDR3 bases are TGTGCCAGCAGTTTGGCCGGGACAGGTACCTATGGCTACACCTTC.

The chain is built from TRBV3-1 (or the pseudogene TRBV3-2) and TRBJ1-2, with 7 bases that match TRBD1. CDR3 length: 15 amino acids. V was clipped by 1 base and J by 7 bases; unmatched bases: 9. The germline V gene encodes CDR1 LGHDT and CDR2 YNNKEL (reference sequence). The CDR3 is CASSQARSGGAGYTF. In DNA form, the CDR3 reads TGTGCCAGCAGCCAAGCTCGCTCAGGGGGTGCTGGCTACACCTTC.

This clone occurred once. The CDR3 protein is CASSPIIAGVAETQYF. CDR3 coding DNA: TGCGCCAGCAGCCCCATAATAGCGGGGGTTGCAGAGACCCAGTACTTC. J is TRBJ2-5 and V is TRBV4-1, with 9 bases fitting TRBD2. This CDR3 contains 16 residues. From germline, CDR1 is MGHRA and CDR2 YSYEKL. Germline trimming cut 4 bases from V and 4 bases from J; bases unmatched to any gene: 10.

The rearrangement links TRBV4-3 to TRBJ1-4; D call uncertain. Germline CDR1 and CDR2: LGHNA and YSLEER. The CDR3 consists of 16 residues. Trimming removed 5 bases from V and 8 bases from J, with 21 bases in between. The CDR3 DNA follows: TGCGCCAGCAGCTATAGCCGGAGCGGTAGTACAGAAAAACTGTTTTTT. This translates into CASSYSRSGSTEKLFF.

The table lists this clone with a few counts. The chain uses TRBV2 and TRBJ2-5; the match to TRBD2 covers 11 bases. The length of the CDR3 is 17 residues. CDR1 is SNHLY, CDR2 FYNNEI, per germline. Trimming cost V 1 base and J 4 bases; bases outside gene matches: 8. This chain's CDR3 is CASSEELAGGLGETQYF. CDR3 coding DNA: TGTGCCAGCAGTGAAGAGCTAGCGGGGGGCCTAGGAGAGACCCAGTACTTC.

This clone has only a few counts. The sample carries other DNA sequences with the same CDR3. The chain joins TRBV6-2 or TRBV6-3 to TRBJ1-3; D unresolved. This CDR3 has 14 amino acids. The germline V gene has CDR1 MNHEY and CDR2 SVGEGT. Trimming stripped 3 bases from V and 1 base from J, with 7 bases between. In nucleotides, the CDR3 is TGTGCCAGCAGTTATTCGGGATCTGGAAACACCATATATTTT. It translates to CASSYSGSGNTIYF.

The chain links TRBV18 to TRBJ2-2, with 7 bases that match TRBD1. This CDR3 comprises 15 residues. The V and J ends lost 3 bases and 3 bases, in that order; junction bases with no gene match: 4. Germline lookup yields CDR1 KGHSH and CDR2 LQKENI. The CDR3 region has the DNA TGTGCCAGCTCACCGGCTCAGGGGGACACCGGGGAGCTGTTTTTT. It codes for CASSPAQGDTGELFF.

The genes are TRBV19 and TRBJ1-4; D is undetermined. Trimming took 6 bases from V and 1 from J, leaving 9 bases between them. Germline lookup yields CDR1 LNHDA and CDR2 SQIVND (reference sequence). The CDR3 totals 14 residues. CDR3: CASRFRGTNEKLFF. CDR3 in DNA: TGTGCCAGTAGATTCCGGGGAACTAATGAAAAACTGTTTTTT.

The chain is built from TRBV5-1 and TRBJ2-7, with TRBD1 matching 8 bases. J lost 5 bases, V lost 2 bases, and 9 bases had no gene match. Germline-derived CDR1 and CDR2 are SGHRS and YFSETQ. The CDR3 is 15 residues long. CDR3 DNA sequence: TGCGCCAGCAGCTTACACAGGGGGATATCCCACGAGCAGTACTTC. As protein: CASSLHRGISHEQYF.

The table lists this clone with a few counts. In DNA form, the CDR3 reads TGCGCCAGCAGCCAGGGGACAGGGATGAGTTGGCAGTTCTTC. Translated, it gives CASSQGTGMSWQFF. The rearrangement uses TRBV5-1 and TRBJ2-1, with 9 positions matching TRBD1. V trimming: 4 bases; J trimming: 12 bases; junction bases outside the gene matches: 11. The CDR3 runs to 14 residues. Germline CDR1 SGHRS, CDR2 YFSETQ. Supplemented by reference TRBV5-1 and TRBJ2-1, the full variable domain reads KAGVTQTPRYLIKTRGQQVTLSCSPISGHRSVSWYQQTPGQGLQFLFEYFSETQRNKGNFPGRFSGRQFSNSRSEMNVSTLELGDSALYLCASSQGTGMSWQFFGPGTRLTVL.

The V call is TRBV2, the J call TRBJ2-2; 14 bases match TRBD2. This CDR3 contains 21 residues. Germline lookup yields CDR1 SNHLY and CDR2 FYNNEI. V trimming: 4 bases; J trimming: 3 bases; junction bases outside the gene matches: 16. CDR3 sequence reads: CASSGYYHGTSGGYHTGELFF. The CDR3 nucleotides are TGTGCCAGCAGTGGATACTATCATGGGACTAGCGGGGGATACCACACCGGGGAGCTGTTTTTT.

The chain couples TRBV6-2 or TRBV6-3 to TRBJ1-6; TRBD1 matches at 7 bases. The V gene end was trimmed by 0 bases and the J gene end by 7 bases; junction bases not matched to a gene: 3. Germline V gene lookup returns CDR1 MNHEY and CDR2 SVGEGT. The length of the CDR3 is 15 residues. This chain's CDR3 is CASSYSTGQNSPLHF. The CDR3 bases are TGTGCCAGCAGTTACTCGACAGGGCAAAATTCACCCCTCCACTTT.